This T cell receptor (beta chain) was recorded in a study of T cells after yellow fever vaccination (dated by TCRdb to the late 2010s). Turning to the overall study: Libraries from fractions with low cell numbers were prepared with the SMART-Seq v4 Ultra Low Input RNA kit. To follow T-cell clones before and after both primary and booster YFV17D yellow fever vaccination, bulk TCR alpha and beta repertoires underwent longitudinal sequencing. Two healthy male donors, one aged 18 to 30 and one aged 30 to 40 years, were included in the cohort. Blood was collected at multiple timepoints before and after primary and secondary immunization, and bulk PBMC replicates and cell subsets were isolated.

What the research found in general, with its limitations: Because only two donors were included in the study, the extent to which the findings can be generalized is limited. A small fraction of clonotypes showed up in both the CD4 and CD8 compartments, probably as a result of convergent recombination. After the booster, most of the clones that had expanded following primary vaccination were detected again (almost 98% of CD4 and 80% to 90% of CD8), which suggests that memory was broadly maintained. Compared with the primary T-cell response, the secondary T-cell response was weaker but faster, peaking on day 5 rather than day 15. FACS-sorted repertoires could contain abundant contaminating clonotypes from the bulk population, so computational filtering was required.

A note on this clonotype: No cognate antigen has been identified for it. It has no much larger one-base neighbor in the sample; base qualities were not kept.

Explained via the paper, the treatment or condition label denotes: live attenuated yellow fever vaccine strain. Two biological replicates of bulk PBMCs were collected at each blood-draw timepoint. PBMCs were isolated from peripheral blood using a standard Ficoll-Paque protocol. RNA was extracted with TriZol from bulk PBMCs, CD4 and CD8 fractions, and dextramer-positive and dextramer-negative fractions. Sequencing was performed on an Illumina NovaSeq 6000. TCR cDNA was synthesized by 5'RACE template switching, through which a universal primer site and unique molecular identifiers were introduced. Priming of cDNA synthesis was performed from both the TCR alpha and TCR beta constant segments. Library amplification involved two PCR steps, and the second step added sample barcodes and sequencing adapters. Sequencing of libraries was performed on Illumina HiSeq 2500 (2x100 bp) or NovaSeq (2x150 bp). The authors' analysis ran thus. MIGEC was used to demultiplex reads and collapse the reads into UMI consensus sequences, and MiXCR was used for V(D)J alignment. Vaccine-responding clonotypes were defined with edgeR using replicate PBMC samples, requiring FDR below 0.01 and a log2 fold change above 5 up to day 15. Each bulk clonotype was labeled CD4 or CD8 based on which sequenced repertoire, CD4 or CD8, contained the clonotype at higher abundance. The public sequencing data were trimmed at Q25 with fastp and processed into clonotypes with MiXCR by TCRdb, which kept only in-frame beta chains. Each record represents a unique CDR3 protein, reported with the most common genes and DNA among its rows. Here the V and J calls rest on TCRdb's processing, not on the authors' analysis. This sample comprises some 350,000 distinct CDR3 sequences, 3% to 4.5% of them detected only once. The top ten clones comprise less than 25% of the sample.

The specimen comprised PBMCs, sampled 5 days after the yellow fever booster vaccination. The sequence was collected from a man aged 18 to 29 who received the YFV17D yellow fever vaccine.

This receptor carries the CDR3 CASSQEDRGTDTQYF. The DNA sequence follows: TGCGCCAGCAGCCAAGAAGACAGGGGCACAGATACGCAGTATTTT. The V gene is TRBV4-1 and the J gene is TRBJ2-3; 7 of the junction bases match TRBD1. Relative to germline, V is missing 0 bases and J is missing 1 base, with 1 base of the junction outside any gene match. From a lookup of the germline V gene, CDR1 and CDR2 are MGHRA and YSYEKL. CDR3 length: 15 amino acids, cysteine to phenylalanine. The sequence is cut down to CDR3 DNA, 45 bases in frame from base 1.